Each of the 25 T cell receptor beta chains below was sequenced from the same sample in a study of blood T cell repertoires in COVID-19. The table came from immunoSEQ multiplex PCR; TCRdb's copy has only in-frame clones and leaves some out. Among roughly 100,000 clones listed, 65% to 90% were seen once. The material sequenced was peripheral blood. All receptors come from a man older than 75 with acute or convalescent COVID-19.

A word on this clone: Its ends do not fully match the called genes, so a read error is possible. This chain links TRBV19 with TRBJ2-7; maybe TRBD1 (6 bases). Germline V gives CDR1 LNHDA, CDR2 SQIVND (reference sequence). The CDR3 covers 13 residues. CDR3 in amino acids: CANSNTGSYEQYF. In DNA form, the CDR3 reads TGTGCCAATAGTAACACAGGGAGCTACGAGCAGTACTTC.

The V and J genes are TRBV15 and TRBJ1-1; D is uncertain. This CDR3 region has 13 residues. The V gene's germline CDR1 is LNHNV and CDR2 YYDKDF (reference sequence). V shed 1 base and J shed 4 bases, with 7 bases lying between them. This chain's CDR3 is CATSRALGTEAFF. CDR3 coding DNA: TGTGCCACCAGCAGAGCCCTAGGCACTGAAGCTTTCTTT.

V is TRBV14 and J is TRBJ1-5; 7 bases map to TRBD1. CDR1 is SGHDN, CDR2 FVKESK, per germline. CDR3 length: 15 amino acids. V lost 1 base to trimming and J lost 0 bases; unmatched junction nucleotides: 0. As DNA, the CDR3 is TGTGCCAGCAGCCAAGGACAGGGTAGCAATCAGCCCCAGCATTTT. This encodes CASSQGQGSNQPQHF.

This clone came up once. The rearrangement uses TRBV7-3 and TRBJ2-2; TRBD1 matches at 9 bases. Looked up from germline, CDR1 is SGHTA and CDR2 is FQGTGA. The trim removed 2 bases at V and 5 bases at J, leaving 3 bases unmatched. The CDR3 extends over 15 amino acids. The DNA for the CDR3 is TGTGCCAGCAGCTTAGGACAGGGGAGGACCGGGGAGCTGTTTTTT. This gives the protein CASSLGQGRTGELFF.

This chain connects TRBV29-1 to TRBJ2-1, with 9 bases lining up with TRBD2. The V gene end was trimmed by 5 bases and the J gene end by 4 bases; junction bases not matched to a gene: 9. The CDR3 is 15 amino acids. The germline gives CDR1 SQVTM, CDR2 ANQGSEA. The CDR3 loop is CSVRRLAGPYNEQFF. Here the CDR3 DNA reads TGCAGCGTTAGGCGGCTAGCGGGGCCTTACAATGAGCAGTTCTTC.

This clone has only one observation. The chain couples TRBV13 to TRBJ2-3, with 7 nucleotides matching TRBD2. Trimming at V came to 0 bases and at J to 6 bases, leaving 6 bases not matched to a gene. The germline V gene encodes CDR1 PRHDT and CDR2 FYEKMQ (reference sequence). CDR3 length equals 15 residues. The CDR3, as DNA: TGTGCCAGCAGCTTAGGGCAGGGAGGGGCGGATACGCAGTATTTT. It encodes CASSLGQGGADTQYF. The full variable domain, its missing parts supplied by reference TRBV13 and TRBJ2-3, is AAGVIQSPRHLIKEKRETATLKCYPIPRHDTVYWYQQGPGQDPQFLISFYEKMQSDKGSIPDRFSAQQFSDYHSELNMSSLELGDSALYFCASSLGQGGADTQYFGPGTRLTVL.

V and J are TRBV11-2 and TRBJ1-4; 7 positions match TRBD1. Germline CDR1 reads SGHAT; CDR2 reads FQNNGV. The CDR3 spans 15 residues. After removal of 5 bases from V and 0 bases from J, the junction contained 3 bases not matched to a gene. CDR3 nucleotides: TGTGCCAGCAGCGCGCAGGGGGCAACTAATGAAAAACTGTTTTTT. Translation: CASSAQGATNEKLFF.

This chain uses TRBV19 with TRBJ2-2, with 8 positions matching TRBD2. V dropped 7 bases and J dropped 7; count of bases not matched to a gene: 8. The CDR3 consists of 14 residues. Germline CDR1 and CDR2: LNHDA and SQIVND (reference sequence). CDR3 in amino acids: CASKQRETIGELFF. The CDR3 coding sequence is TGTGCCAGTAAGCAGCGGGAGACAATCGGGGAGCTGTTTTTT.

This chain connects TRBV12-5 to TRBJ2-1, with 10 bases aligning to TRBD1. This CDR3 has 16 residues. V shed 5 bases and J 6 bases; nucleotides not matched to a gene: 10. Germline-derived CDR1 and CDR2 are LGHNT and FRNRAP. DNA for the CDR3: TGTGCTAGTGGTGGCATGACAGGGGGCCTCGGCAATGAGCAGTTCTTC. The encoded protein is CASGGMTGGLGNEQFF.

Only one count was recorded for this clone. The chain employs TRBV7-9 and TRBJ2-3, with D perhaps TRBD2 (6 bases). CDR1 is SEHNR, CDR2 FQNEAQ, per germline (reference sequence). This CDR3 has 16 amino acids. V was pared by 0 bases and J by 0 bases, with 10 bases between. CDR3 sequence (DNA): TGTGCCAGCAGCTTAGCATCCAGCGGGAGCACAGATACGCAGTATTTT. Amino acids: CASSLASSGSTDTQYF. The whole variable domain, filled in from reference TRBV7-9 and TRBJ2-3, reads DTGVSQNPRHKITKRGQNVTFRCDPISEHNRLYWYRQTLGQGPEFLTYFQNEAQLEKSRLLSDRFSAERPKGSFSTLEIQRTEQGDSAMYLCASSLASSGSTDTQYFGPGTRLTVL.

V and J are TRBV3-1 (or the pseudogene TRBV3-2) and TRBJ2-7; TRBD1 aligns across 9 bases. J was trimmed by 3 bases and V by 2 bases; bases with no gene match: 5. Germline V gene data show CDR1 as LGHDT and CDR2 as YNNKEL (reference sequence). The CDR3 spans 15 residues. In DNA, the CDR3 is TGTGCCAGCAGCCAATCTGGGACAGGGTTCTACGAGCAGTACTTC. Protein: CASSQSGTGFYEQYF.

The chain is built from TRBV29-1 and TRBJ2-1, with 7 bases that match TRBD1. V trimming: 4 bases; J trimming: 0 bases; junction bases outside the gene matches: 3. This CDR3 is 14 amino acids long. The germline V gene has CDR1 SQVTM and CDR2 ANQGSEA. The DNA of the CDR3 is TGCAGCGTTGCCCCAGGGGGCTCCTACAATGAGCAGTTCTTC. Its translation: CSVAPGGSYNEQFF.

J is TRBJ1-3 and V is TRBV9, with D possibly TRBD1 on 5 matching bases. The CDR3 totals 15 residues. V lost 3 bases to trimming and J lost 0 bases, with 10 bases between them. Per germline, CDR1 SGDLS and CDR2 YYNGEE. For the CDR3, the DNA is TGTGCCAGCAGCGAGGGACTGGTCTCTGGAAACACCATATATTTT. Its translation: CASSEGLVSGNTIYF.

This clone was picked up one time. The J gene is TRBJ2-1, the V gene TRBV19; D is uncertain. V was trimmed by 3 bases and J by 6 bases, leaving 15 bases between them. Germline values: CDR1 LNHDA, CDR2 SQIVND (reference sequence). CDR3 length: 15 amino acids. The chain's CDR3 is CASSIGLNPPNEQFF. The CDR3 DNA is TGTGCCAGTAGTATCGGTCTTAATCCGCCCAATGAGCAGTTCTTC.

This sequence joins TRBV7-2 and TRBJ1-2; TRBD1 matches at 11 bases. The CDR3 spans 14 residues. V was pared by 5 bases and J by 8 bases, with 7 bases of the junction left unmatched. Germline V gives CDR1 SGHTA, CDR2 FQGNSA. CDR3 DNA: TGTGCCAGCAGCGGGGACAGGGGGTATTTCGGCTACACCTTC. Its translation: CASSGDRGYFGYTF.

The genes are TRBV9 and TRBJ2-3; 9 nucleotides line up with TRBD1. The junction had 4 bases not matched to a gene; V was cut back by 6 bases and J by 2 bases. The germline CDR1 and CDR2 sequences are SGDLS and YYNGEE. The CDR3 has 14 residues. As DNA, the CDR3 is TGTGCCAGCAAGAGGACAGGGGACACAGATACGCAGTATTTT. This sequence encodes CASKRTGDTDTQYF.

CDR3 sequence (DNA): TGTGCCAGCAGTTACGCAGGGACTACGAACACCGGGGAGCTGTTTTTT. Amino acids: CASSYAGTTNTGELFF. This rearrangement joins TRBV6-2 or TRBV6-3 to TRBJ2-2; 7 bases agree with TRBD2. The CDR3 is 16 amino acids. Germline trimming cut 2 bases from V and 0 bases from J; bases unmatched to any gene: 3. In germline, CDR1 is MNHEY, CDR2 SVGEGT.

The rearrangement links TRBV5-1 to TRBJ2-7; 11 nucleotides match TRBD2. The CDR3 extends over 17 amino acids. Per germline, CDR1 SGHRS and CDR2 YFSETQ. V shed 4 bases and J 5 bases; nucleotides not matched to a gene: 14. Here the CDR3 DNA reads TGCGCCAGCAGCGGCAGCCTAGCGGGAGGTGTCGGGAACGAGCAGTACTTC. Encoded protein: CASSGSLAGGVGNEQYF.

The chain carries TRBV6-2 or TRBV6-3 and TRBJ2-1, with D maybe TRBD1 (6 bases). This CDR3 is built from 15 residues. The germline V gene encodes CDR1 MNHEY and CDR2 SVGEGT. V was shortened by 2 bases and J by 7 bases, with 15 bases between the two germline ends. This CDR3 reads CASSYRAGELNEQFF. CDR3 coding DNA: TGTGCCAGCAGTTACCGGGCAGGGGAATTGAATGAGCAGTTCTTC.

This clone has more than one count but fewer than ten. CDR3 sequence: CSASIAGVGRTYEQYF. Here the CDR3 DNA reads TGCAGTGCTAGTATAGCGGGAGTGGGGAGAACCTACGAGCAGTACTTC. The chain combines TRBV20-1 with TRBJ2-7; 9 bases align to TRBD2. The germline gives CDR1 DFQATT, CDR2 SNEGSKA (reference sequence). The CDR3 has 16 residues. V was clipped by 3 bases and J by 2 bases; unmatched bases: 11.

V usage is TRBV30 and J usage is TRBJ2-3; D perhaps matches TRBD2 (7 bases). Germline V gives CDR1 GTSNPN, CDR2 SVGIG (reference sequence). The V and J ends lost 5 bases and 6 bases respectively, with 15 bases between them. The CDR3 sequence is 13 residues long. The chain's CDR3 is CAWGQRRGDTQYF. The DNA of the CDR3 is TGTGCCTGGGGACAGCGGCGGGGGGATACGCAGTATTTT.

Details on this clone: The likely explanation is a read error, given a far larger clone one base away. This sample includes further DNA sequences coding for the same CDR3. The chain uses TRBV11-2 and TRBJ2-1; 10 bases map to TRBD2. Germline V gene lookup returns CDR1 SGHAT and CDR2 FQNNGV. The ends lost 3 bases at V and 7 bases at J; junction bases unmatched: 3. The CDR3 consists of 14 residues. Here the CDR3 reads CASSFTSGNNEQFF. In DNA form, the CDR3 reads TGTGCCAGCAGCTTTACTAGCGGGAATAATGAGCAGTTCTTC.

This CDR3 reads CATSEASGRAGDTQYF. CDR3 nucleotides: TGTGCCACCAGTGAGGCTAGCGGGAGGGCCGGAGATACGCAGTATTTT. The chain combines TRBV24-1 with TRBJ2-3, with TRBD2 matching over 12 bases. CDR3 length: 16 amino acids. V dropped 4 bases and J dropped 5; count of bases not matched to a gene: 6. Per germline, CDR1 KGHDR and CDR2 SFDVKD.

This chain links TRBV11-2 with TRBJ2-1; D ambiguous. Germline values: CDR1 SGHAT, CDR2 FQNNGV. The germline V and J ends were trimmed by 1 base and 3 bases, with 7 bases remaining between them. CDR3 size: 14 residues. DNA of the CDR3: TGTGCCAGCAGCTTAGTGGGCCTCTACAATGAGCAGTTCTTC. Protein: CASSLVGLYNEQFF.

The CDR3 protein is CAWSASNEQFF. In nucleotides, the CDR3 is TGTGCCTGGAGTGCTAGCAATGAGCAGTTCTTC. J is TRBJ2-1 and V is TRBV30; D uncertain. The germline V gene encodes CDR1 GTSNPN and CDR2 SVGIG (reference sequence). The CDR3 has 11 residues. V was cut by 1 base and J by 6 bases, with 4 bases left in between.